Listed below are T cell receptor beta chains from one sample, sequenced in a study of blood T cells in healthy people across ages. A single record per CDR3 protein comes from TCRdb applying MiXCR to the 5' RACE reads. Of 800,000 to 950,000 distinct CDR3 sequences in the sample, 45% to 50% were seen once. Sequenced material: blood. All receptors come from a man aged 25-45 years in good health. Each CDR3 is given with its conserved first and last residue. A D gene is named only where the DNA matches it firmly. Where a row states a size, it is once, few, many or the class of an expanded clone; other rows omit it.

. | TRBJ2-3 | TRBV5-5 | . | CASSSYQQGADTQYF | TGTGCCAGCAGCTCGTACCAACAGGGAGCAGATACGCAGTATTTT
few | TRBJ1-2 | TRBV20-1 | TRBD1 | CSASTGTLTGYTF | TGCAGTGCTTCGACAGGGACCCTTACGGGCTACACCTTC
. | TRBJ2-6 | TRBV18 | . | CASSPLLGSGANVLTF | TGTGCCAGCTCACCGCTTTTGGGCTCTGGGGCCAACGTCCTGACTTTC
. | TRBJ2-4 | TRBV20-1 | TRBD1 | CSARDRVGKNIQYF | TGCAGTGCTAGGGACAGGGTCGGCAAAAACATTCAGTACTTC
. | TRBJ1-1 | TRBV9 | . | CASSDEGAPRGANPLLKTTEAFF | TGTGCCAGCAGCGACGAAGGGGCTCCACGGGGGGCAAATCCCCTTCTCAAGACCACTGAAGCTTTCTTT
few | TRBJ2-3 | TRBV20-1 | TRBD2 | CSARDGLAVSTDTQYF | TGCAGTGCTAGAGATGGTCTAGCGGTTAGCACAGATACGCAGTATTTT
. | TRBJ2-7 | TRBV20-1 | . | CSAPLGRKGYEQYF | TGCAGTGCCCCCCTCGGCAGGAAGGGCTACGAGCAGTACTTC
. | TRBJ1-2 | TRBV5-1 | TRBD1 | CASSVDRAYGYTF | TGCGCCAGCAGCGTGGACAGGGCCTATGGCTACACCTTC
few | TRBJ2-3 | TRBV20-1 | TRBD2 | CSGLAGGRTDTQYF | TGCAGCGGACTAGCGGGGGGAAGGACAGATACGCAGTATTTT
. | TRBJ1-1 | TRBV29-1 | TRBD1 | CSVEDPGQIFTEAFF | TGCAGCGTTGAAGATCCGGGACAGATTTTCACTGAAGCTTTCTTT
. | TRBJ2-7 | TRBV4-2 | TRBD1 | CASSQEWGQYTYEQYF | TGTGCCAGCAGCCAAGAATGGGGACAGTACACCTACGAGCAGTACTTC
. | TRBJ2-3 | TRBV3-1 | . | CASEGWSTDTQYF | TGTGCCAGCGAGGGCTGGAGCACAGATACGCAGTATTTT
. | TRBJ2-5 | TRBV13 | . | CASSASQETQYF | TGTGCCAGCAGCGCCTCCCAAGAGACCCAGTACTTC
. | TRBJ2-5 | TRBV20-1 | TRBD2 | CSAIGLAGLETQYF | TGCAGTGCTATTGGACTAGCGGGGTTAGAGACCCAGTACTTC
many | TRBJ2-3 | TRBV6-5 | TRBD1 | CASKEGQGESDTQYF | TGTGCCAGCAAGGAGGGACAGGGGGAATCAGATACGCAGTATTTT
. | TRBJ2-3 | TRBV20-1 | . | CSARDAQLSTDTQYF | TGCAGTGCTAGAGACGCTCAGCTCAGCACAGATACGCAGTATTTT
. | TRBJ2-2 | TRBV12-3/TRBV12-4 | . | CASASDVWVTGELFF | TGTGCCAGCGCATCGGACGTCTGGGTCACCGGGGAGCTGTTTTTT
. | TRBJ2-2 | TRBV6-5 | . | CASSSGPNTGELFF | TGTGCCAGCAGTTCCGGTCCCAACACCGGGGAGCTGTTTTTT
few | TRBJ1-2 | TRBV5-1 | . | CASSSMDGNYGYTF | TGCGCCAGCAGCTCTATGGACGGCAACTATGGCTACACCTTC
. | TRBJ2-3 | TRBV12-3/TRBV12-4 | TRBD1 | CASNLQGTDTQYF | TGTGCCAGCAACCTACAGGGGACAGATACGCAGTATTTT
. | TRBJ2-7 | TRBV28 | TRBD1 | CASSNGTGPYEQYF | TGTGCCAGCAGTAACGGGACAGGCCCCTACGAGCAGTACTTC
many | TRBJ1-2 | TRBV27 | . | CASSLSGGGNYGYTF | TGTGCCAGCAGTTTATCGGGGGGCGGTAACTATGGCTACACCTTC
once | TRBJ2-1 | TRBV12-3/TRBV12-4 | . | CASSWGIGGGAPVNSVNDKETQFF | TGTGCCAGCAGTTGGGGGATCGGGGGCGGGGCGCCGGTCAATTCGGTCAACGACAAAGAGACCCAGTTCTTC
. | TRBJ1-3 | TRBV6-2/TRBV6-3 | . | CAGSYGGRRLSDTIYF | TGTGCCGGCAGTTACGGCGGCAGACGTCTCTCGGACACCATATATTTT
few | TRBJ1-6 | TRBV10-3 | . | CAISGQENSPLHF | TGTGCCATCAGTGGACAGGAAAATTCACCCCTCCACTTT
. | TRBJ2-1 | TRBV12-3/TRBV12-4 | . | CASSPTTVSYNGQFF | TGTGCCAGCAGTCCGACGACGGTATCCTACAATGGGCAGTTCTTC
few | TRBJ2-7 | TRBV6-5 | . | CASSPGDNYEQYF | TGTGCCAGCAGCCCAGGAGATAACTACGAGCAGTACTTC
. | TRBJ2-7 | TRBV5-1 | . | CASSLAGISSYEQYF | TGCGCCAGCAGCTTGGCAGGGATCAGCTCCTACGAGCAGTACTTC
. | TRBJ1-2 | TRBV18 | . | CASSPTARTANYGYTF | TGTGCCAGCTCACCTACGGCGAGGACAGCTAACTATGGCTACACCTTC
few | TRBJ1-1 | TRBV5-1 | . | CASSSNLGTEAFF | TGCGCCAGCAGCTCCAATCTGGGAACTGAAGCTTTCTTT
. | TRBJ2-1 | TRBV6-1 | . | CASIPGDLYNEQFF | TGTGCCAGCATCCCGGGGGACTTATACAATGAGCAGTTCTTC
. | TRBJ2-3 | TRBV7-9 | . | CASSLEIAASTDTQYF | TGTGCCAGCAGCTTAGAGATAGCCGCTAGCACAGATACGCAGTATTTT
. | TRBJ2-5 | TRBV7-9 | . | CASSGEQETQYF | TGTGCCAGCAGCGGGGAACAAGAGACCCAGTACTTC
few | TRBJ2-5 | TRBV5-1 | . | CASSLVAYGGQQETQYF | TGCGCCAGCAGCTTGGTAGCGTATGGCGGACAGCAAGAGACCCAGTACTTC
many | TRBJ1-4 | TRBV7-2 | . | CASSLDLAAEKLFF | TGTGCCAGCAGCCTGGATCTGGCGGCAGAAAAACTGTTTTTT
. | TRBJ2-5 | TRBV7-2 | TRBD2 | CASSLGQRGRQETQYF | TGTGCCAGCAGCTTAGGTCAGCGGGGGCGCCAAGAGACCCAGTACTTC
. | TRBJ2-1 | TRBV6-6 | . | CAADEGNEQFF | TGTGCTGCCGATGAGGGGAATGAGCAGTTCTTC
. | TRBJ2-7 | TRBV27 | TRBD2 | CASSFGGVGYEQYF | TGTGCCAGCAGTTTTGGGGGGGTAGGCTACGAGCAGTACTTC
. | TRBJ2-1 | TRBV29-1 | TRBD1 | CSVATGGRDEQFF | TGCAGCGTTGCCACAGGGGGTAGGGATGAGCAGTTCTTC
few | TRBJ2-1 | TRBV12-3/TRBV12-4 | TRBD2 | CASSPGLAGGLAEQFF | TGTGCCAGCAGTCCCGGACTAGCGGGGGGGCTGGCTGAGCAGTTCTTC
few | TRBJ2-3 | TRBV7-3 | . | CASRSGGDTQYF | TGTGCCAGCAGATCCGGGGGAGATACGCAGTATTTT
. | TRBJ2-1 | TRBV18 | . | CASSPQPSGEQFF | TGTGCCAGCTCACCTCAACCCTCCGGAGAGCAGTTCTTC
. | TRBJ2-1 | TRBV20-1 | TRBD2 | CSARTSGGDPYNEQFF | TGCAGTGCGCGGACTAGCGGGGGGGATCCCTACAATGAGCAGTTCTTC
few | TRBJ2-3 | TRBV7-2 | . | CASGSGGAGTDTQYF | TGTGCTAGCGGTAGTGGGGGGGCCGGAACAGATACGCAGTATTTT
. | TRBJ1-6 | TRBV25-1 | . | CASSRPTDNSPLHF | TGTGCCAGCAGTAGGCCGACAGATAATTCACCCCTCCACTTT